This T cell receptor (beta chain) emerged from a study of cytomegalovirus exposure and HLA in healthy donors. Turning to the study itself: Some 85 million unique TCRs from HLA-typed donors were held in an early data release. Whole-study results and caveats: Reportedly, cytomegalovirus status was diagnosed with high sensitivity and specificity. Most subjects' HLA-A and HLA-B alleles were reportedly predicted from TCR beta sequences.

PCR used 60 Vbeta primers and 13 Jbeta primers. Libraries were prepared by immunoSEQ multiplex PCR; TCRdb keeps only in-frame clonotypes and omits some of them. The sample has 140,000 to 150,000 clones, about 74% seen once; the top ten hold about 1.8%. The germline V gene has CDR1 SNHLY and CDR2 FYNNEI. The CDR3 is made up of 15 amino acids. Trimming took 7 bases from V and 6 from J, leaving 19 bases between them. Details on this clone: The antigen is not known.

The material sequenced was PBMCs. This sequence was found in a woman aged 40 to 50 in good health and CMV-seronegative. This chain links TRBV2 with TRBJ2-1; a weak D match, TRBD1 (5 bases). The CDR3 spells CASTPGHSYSNEQFF. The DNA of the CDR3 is TGTGCCAGCACTCCTGGACATTCCTATAGCAATGAGCAGTTCTTC.